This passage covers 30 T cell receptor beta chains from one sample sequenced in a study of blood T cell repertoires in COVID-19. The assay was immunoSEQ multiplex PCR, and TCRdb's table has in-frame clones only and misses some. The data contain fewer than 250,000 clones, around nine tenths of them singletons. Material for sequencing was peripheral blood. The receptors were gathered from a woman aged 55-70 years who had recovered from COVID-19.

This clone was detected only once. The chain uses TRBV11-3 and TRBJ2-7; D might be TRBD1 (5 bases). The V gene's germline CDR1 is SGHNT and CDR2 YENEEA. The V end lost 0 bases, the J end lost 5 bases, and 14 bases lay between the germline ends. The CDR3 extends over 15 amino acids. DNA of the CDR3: TGTGCCAGCAGCTTAGATCCAGGGATGTTCAACGAGCAGTACTTC. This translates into CASSLDPGMFNEQYF.

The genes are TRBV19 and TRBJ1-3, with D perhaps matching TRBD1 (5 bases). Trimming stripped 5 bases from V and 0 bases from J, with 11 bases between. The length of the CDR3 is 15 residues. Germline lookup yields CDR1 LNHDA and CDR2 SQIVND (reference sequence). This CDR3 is CASSVQAFSGNTIYF. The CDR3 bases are TGTGCCAGTAGTGTACAGGCCTTCTCTGGAAACACCATATATTTT.

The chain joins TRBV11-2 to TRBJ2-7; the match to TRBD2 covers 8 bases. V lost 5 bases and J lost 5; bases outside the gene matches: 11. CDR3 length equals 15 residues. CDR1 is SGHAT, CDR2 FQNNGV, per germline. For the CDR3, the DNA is TGTGCCAGCAGCCCCAGCGGGGGTTTCCTAAACGAGCAGTACTTC. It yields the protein CASSPSGGFLNEQYF.

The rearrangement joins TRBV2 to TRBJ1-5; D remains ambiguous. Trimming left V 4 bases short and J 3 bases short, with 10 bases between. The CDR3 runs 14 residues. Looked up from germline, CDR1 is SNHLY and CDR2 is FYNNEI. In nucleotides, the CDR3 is TGTGCCAGCAGTGCGGCCAGGATCAATCAGCCCCAGCATTTT. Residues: CASSAARINQPQHF.

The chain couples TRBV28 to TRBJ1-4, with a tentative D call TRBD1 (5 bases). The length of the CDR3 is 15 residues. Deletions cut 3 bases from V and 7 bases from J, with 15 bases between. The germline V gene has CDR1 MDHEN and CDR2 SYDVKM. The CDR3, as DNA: TGTGCCAGCAGTTTCCGACAGACGTCCTCTGAAAAACTGTTTTTT. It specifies CASSFRQTSSEKLFF.

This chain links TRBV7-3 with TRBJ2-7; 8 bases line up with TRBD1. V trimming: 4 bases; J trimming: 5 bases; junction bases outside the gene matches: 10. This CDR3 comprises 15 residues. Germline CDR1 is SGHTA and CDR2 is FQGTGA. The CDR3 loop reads CASSSSPDRAHEQYF. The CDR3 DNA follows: TGTGCCAGCAGCTCCTCCCCGGACAGGGCCCACGAGCAGTACTTC.

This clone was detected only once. This chain's CDR3 is CASSTWTGETQYF. The CDR3 DNA follows: TGTGCCAGCAGTACGTGGACAGGAGAGACCCAGTACTTC. The chain recombines TRBV6-5 with TRBJ2-5; the match to TRBD1 covers 7 bases. The CDR3 is 13 residues long. Unmatched junction bases numbered 4, after V lost 5 bases and J lost 4 bases. Germline values: CDR1 MNHEY, CDR2 SVGAGI.

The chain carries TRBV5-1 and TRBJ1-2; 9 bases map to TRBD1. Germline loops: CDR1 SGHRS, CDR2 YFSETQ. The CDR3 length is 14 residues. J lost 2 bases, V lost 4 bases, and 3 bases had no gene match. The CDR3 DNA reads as TGCGCCAGCAGCGGCGGACAGGGGAACTATGGCTACACCTTC. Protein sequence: CASSGGQGNYGYTF.

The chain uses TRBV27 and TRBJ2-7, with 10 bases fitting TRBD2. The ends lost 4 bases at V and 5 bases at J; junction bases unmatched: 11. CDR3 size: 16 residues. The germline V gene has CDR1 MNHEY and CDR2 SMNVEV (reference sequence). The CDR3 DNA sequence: TGTGCCAGCAGTTCCTGGGGAGGGCTAGCGGGGGACGAGCAGTACTTC. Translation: CASSSWGGLAGDEQYF.

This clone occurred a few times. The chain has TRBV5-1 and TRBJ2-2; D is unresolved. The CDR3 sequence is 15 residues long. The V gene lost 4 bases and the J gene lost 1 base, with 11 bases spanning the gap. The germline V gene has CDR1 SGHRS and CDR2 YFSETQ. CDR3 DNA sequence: TGCGCCAGCAGCATGTTTCCAGGGAACACCGGGGAGCTGTTTTTT. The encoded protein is CASSMFPGNTGELFF.

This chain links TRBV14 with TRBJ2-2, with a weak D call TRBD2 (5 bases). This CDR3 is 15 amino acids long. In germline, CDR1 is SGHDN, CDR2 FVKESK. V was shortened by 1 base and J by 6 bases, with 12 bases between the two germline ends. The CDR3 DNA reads TGTGCCAGCAGCCAAGGTTCGGGGTCCGCCGGGGAGCTGTTTTTT. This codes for CASSQGSGSAGELFF.

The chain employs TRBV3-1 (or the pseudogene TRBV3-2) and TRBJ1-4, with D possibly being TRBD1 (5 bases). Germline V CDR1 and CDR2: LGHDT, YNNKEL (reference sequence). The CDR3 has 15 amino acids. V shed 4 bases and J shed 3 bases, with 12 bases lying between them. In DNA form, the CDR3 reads TGTGCCAGCAGCCCCCAGGGTTTCGCTAATGAAAAACTGTTTTTT. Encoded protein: CASSPQGFANEKLFF.

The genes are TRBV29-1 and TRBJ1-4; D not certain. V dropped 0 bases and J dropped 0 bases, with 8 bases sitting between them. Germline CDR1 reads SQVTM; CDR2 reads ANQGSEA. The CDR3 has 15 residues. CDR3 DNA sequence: TGCAGCGTTGAAGATCTCGGGACAACTAATGAAAAACTGTTTTTT. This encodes CSVEDLGTTNEKLFF.

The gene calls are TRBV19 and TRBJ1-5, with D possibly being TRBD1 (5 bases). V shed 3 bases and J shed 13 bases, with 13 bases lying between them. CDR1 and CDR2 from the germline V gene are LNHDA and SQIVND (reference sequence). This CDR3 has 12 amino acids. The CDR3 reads CASSMGHPPQHF. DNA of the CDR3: TGTGCCAGTAGTATGGGGCACCCACCACAGCATTTT. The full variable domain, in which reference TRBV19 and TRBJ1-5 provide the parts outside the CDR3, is DGGITQSPKYLFRKEGQNVTLSCEQNLNHDAMYWYRQDPGQGLRLIYYSQIVNDFQKGDIAEGYSVSREKKESFPLTVTSAQKNPTAFYLCASSMGHPPQHFGDGTRLSIL.

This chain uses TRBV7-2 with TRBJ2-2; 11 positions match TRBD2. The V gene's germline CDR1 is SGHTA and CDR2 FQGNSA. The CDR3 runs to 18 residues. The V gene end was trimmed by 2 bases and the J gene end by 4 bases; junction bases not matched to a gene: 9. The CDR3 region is CASSLRRLAGGATGELFF. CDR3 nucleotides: TGTGCCAGCAGCTTAAGACGATTAGCGGGGGGGGCCACCGGGGAGCTGTTTTTT.

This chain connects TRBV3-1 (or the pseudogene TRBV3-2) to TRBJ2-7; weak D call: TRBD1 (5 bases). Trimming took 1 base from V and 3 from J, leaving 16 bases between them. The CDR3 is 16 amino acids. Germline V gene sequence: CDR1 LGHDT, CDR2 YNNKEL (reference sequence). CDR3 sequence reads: CASSQGHSGYHYEQYF. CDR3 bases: TGTGCCAGCAGCCAAGGGCATTCAGGGTACCACTACGAGCAGTACTTC.

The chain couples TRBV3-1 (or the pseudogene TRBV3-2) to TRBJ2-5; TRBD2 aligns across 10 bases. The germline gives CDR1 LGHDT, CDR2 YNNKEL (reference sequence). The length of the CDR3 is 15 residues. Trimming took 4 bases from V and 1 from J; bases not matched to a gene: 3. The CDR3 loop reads CASSLSGGTQETQYF. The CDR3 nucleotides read TGTGCCAGCAGCCTTAGCGGGGGGACCCAAGAGACCCAGTACTTC.

The CDR3 nucleotides read TGTGCCAGCAGTTTACCAGGGTACTACGAGCAGTACTTC. This sequence encodes CASSLPGYYEQYF. The chain employs TRBV12-3 or TRBV12-4 and TRBJ2-7; weak D call: TRBD1 (5 bases). Trimming shortened V by 2 bases and J by 3 bases, and 8 bases separated the two germline ends. The CDR3 runs 13 residues.

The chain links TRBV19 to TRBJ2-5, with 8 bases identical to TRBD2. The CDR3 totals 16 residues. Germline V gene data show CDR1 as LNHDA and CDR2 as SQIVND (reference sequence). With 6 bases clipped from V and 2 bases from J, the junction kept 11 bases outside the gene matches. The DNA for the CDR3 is TGTGCCAGTAGCCAGATGGAGACTAGCGAGCAAGAGACCCAGTACTTC. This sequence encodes CASSQMETSEQETQYF.

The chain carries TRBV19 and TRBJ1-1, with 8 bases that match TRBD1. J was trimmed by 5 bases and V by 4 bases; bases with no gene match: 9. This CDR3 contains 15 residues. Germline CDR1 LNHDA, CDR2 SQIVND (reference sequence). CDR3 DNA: TGTGCCAGTAGTAATCCAGGGGGCGTTAGTACTGAAGCTTTCTTT. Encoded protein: CASSNPGGVSTEAFF.

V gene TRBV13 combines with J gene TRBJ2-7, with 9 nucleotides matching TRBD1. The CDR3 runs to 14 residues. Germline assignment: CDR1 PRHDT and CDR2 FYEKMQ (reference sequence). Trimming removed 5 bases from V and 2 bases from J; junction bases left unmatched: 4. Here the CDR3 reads CASSGGQGAYEQYF. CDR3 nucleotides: TGTGCCAGCAGCGGGGGACAGGGTGCCTACGAGCAGTACTTC.

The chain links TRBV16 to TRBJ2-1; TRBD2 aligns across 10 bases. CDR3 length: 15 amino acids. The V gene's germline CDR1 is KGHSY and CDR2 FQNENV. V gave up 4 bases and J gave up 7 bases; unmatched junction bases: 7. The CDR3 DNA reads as TGTGCCAGCAGCCGTTTTAGCGGGGGGTTGAATGAGCAGTTCTTC. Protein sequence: CASSRFSGGLNEQFF.

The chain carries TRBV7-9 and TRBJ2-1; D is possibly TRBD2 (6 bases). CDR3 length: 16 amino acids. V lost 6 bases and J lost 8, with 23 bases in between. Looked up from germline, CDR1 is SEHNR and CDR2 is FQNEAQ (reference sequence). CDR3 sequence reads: CASSSIRDSLRDEQFF. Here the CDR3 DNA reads TGTGCCAGCAGTTCTATCCGGGACTCCCTGCGGGATGAGCAGTTCTTC.

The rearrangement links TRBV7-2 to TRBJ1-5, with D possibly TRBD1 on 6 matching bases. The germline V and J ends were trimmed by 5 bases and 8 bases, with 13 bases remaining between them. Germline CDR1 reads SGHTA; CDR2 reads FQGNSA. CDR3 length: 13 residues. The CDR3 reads CASSADRSKPQHF. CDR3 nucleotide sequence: TGTGCCAGCAGCGCCGACAGGTCCAAGCCCCAGCATTTT.

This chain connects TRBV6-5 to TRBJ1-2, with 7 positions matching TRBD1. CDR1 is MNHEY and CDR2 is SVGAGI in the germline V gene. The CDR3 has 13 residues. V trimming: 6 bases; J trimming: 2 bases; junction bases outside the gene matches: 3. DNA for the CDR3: TGTGCCAGCAGGTCGGGACAGAACTATGGCTACACCTTC. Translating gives CASRSGQNYGYTF.

The CDR3 sequence: CASSQEPGITEAFF. The CDR3 nucleotides read TGCGCCAGCAGCCAAGAACCCGGGATCACTGAAGCTTTCTTT. The rearrangement joins TRBV4-1 to TRBJ1-1; D uncertain. V shed 0 bases and J shed 4 bases, with 9 bases lying between them. The V gene's germline CDR1 is MGHRA and CDR2 YSYEKL. This CDR3 has 14 residues.

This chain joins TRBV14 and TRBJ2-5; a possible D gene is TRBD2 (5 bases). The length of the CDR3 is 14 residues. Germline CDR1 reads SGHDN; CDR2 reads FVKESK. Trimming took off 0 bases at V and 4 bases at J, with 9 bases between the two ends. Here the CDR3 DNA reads TGTGCCAGCAGCCAAGACACCGGAGGAGAGACCCAGTACTTC. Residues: CASSQDTGGETQYF.

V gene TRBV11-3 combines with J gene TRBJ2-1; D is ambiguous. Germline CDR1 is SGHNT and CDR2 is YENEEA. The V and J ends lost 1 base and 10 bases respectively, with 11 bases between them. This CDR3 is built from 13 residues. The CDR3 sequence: CASSLAVAREQFF. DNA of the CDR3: TGTGCCAGCAGCTTAGCGGTGGCGCGGGAGCAGTTCTTC. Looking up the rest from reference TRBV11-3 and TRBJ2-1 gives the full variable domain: EAGVVQSPRYKIIEKKQPVAFWCNPISGHNTLYWYLQNLGQGPELLIRYENEEAVDDSQLPKDRFSAERLKGVDSTLKIQPAELGDSAVYLCASSLAVAREQFFGPGTRLTVL.

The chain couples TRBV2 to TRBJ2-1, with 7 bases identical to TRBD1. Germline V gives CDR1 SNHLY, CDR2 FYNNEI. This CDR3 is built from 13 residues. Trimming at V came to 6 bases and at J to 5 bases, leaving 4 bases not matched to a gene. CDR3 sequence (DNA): TGTGCCAGCAGACTGACAGGGAACAATGAGCAGTTCTTC. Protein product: CASRLTGNNEQFF.

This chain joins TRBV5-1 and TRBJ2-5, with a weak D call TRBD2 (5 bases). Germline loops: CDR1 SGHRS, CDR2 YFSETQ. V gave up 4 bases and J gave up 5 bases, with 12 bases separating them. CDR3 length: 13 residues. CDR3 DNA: TGCGCCAGCAGCAACCCAACTAGTGAGACCCAGTACTTC. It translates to CASSNPTSETQYF.